Below are 28 T cell receptor beta chains sequenced from a single sample in a study of cytomegalovirus exposure and HLA in healthy donors. The study ran its PCR with 60 Vbeta and 13 Jbeta primers. Clones were sequenced by immunoSEQ multiplex PCR, and TCRdb holds only the in-frame ones, with some missing. The table records about 64,000 clones, around four fifths of them present only once. The sequencing sample was made of PBMCs. Receptors were obtained from a male donor in good health and CMV-seropositive.

The J gene is TRBJ2-1, the V gene TRBV6-5; weak D call: TRBD2 (7 bases). CDR1 and CDR2 from the germline V gene are MNHEY and SVGAGI. V was shortened by 4 bases and J by 3 bases, with 16 bases between the two germline ends. The CDR3 loop spans 16 amino acids. CDR3 amino acids: CASSSRGGGLYNEQFF. As DNA, the CDR3 is TGTGCCAGCAGTTCCAGGGGCGGGGGCCTCTACAATGAGCAGTTCTTC.

The CDR3: CASSQVRTEAFF. CDR3 in DNA: TGTGCCAGCAGCCAAGTTCGTACTGAAGCTTTCTTT. J is TRBJ1-1 and V is TRBV4-2; D remains ambiguous. Germline-derived CDR1 and CDR2 are LGHNA and YNFKEQ. The CDR3 spans 12 residues. With 1 base removed from V and 5 bases from J, the gap between germline ends came to 5 bases.

Here the CDR3 DNA reads TGTGCCAGCAGCTTGGGGGACCGGGACAGGGGGACACGTGGCTACACCTTC. Protein product: CASSLGDRDRGTRGYTF. This sequence joins TRBV7-9 and TRBJ1-2; 11 bases align to TRBD1. Germline V lookup: CDR1 SEHNR, CDR2 FQNEAQ (reference sequence). Losses at the gene ends were 3 bases for V and 7 bases for J; bases not matched to a gene: 13. CDR3 size: 17 residues.

The gene calls are TRBV6-4 and TRBJ2-3, with D possibly being TRBD2 (5 bases). This CDR3 is 13 amino acids long. Trimming left V 8 bases short and J 2 bases short, with 11 bases between. Germline V gives CDR1 MRHNA, CDR2 SNTAGT. In nucleotides, the CDR3 is TGTGCCAGCGGCGGGTCGAACACAGATACGCAGTATTTT. This gives the protein CASGGSNTDTQYF.

The V call is TRBV29-1, the J call TRBJ1-2, with 8 bases matching TRBD1. With 1 base clipped from V and 3 bases from J, the junction kept 4 bases outside the gene matches. Germline V lookup: CDR1 SQVTM, CDR2 ANQGSEA. The CDR3 consists of 14 residues. The CDR3 sequence is CSVEAGQAYYGYTF. As DNA, the CDR3 is TGCAGCGTTGAAGCGGGACAGGCCTACTATGGCTACACCTTC.

The chain joins TRBV11-2 to TRBJ2-3; 12 bases line up with TRBD2. CDR1 and CDR2 from the germline V gene are SGHAT and FQNNGV. J gave up 5 bases and V 1 base, and 7 bases lay outside the gene matches. The CDR3 loop spans 17 amino acids. The DNA of the CDR3 is TGTGCCAGCAGCTTAGTCCTAGCGGGGGGGCCTGGAGATACGCAGTATTTT. It yields the protein CASSLVLAGGPGDTQYF.

V is TRBV27 and J is TRBJ1-6, with D uncertain. Germline loops: CDR1 MNHEY, CDR2 SMNVEV (reference sequence). With 6 bases removed from V and 6 bases from J, the gap between germline ends came to 9 bases. This CDR3 region has 13 residues. CDR3 sequence: CASRPGLNSPLHF. DNA for the CDR3: TGTGCCAGCAGACCGGGTCTTAATTCACCCCTCCACTTT.

The chain carries TRBV27 and TRBJ2-7; 12 nucleotides agree with TRBD1. CDR3 length equals 16 residues. Germline V gene lookup returns CDR1 MNHEY and CDR2 SMNVEV (reference sequence). Trimming at V came to 0 bases and at J to 5 bases, leaving 5 bases not matched to a gene. CDR3 nucleotide sequence: TGTGCCAGCAGTTTATCGGGACAGGGGGCAGGTGACGAGCAGTACTTC. It specifies CASSLSGQGAGDEQYF.

The chain is built from TRBV5-1 and TRBJ2-7, with 8 bases matching TRBD1. Germline CDR1 SGHRS, CDR2 YFSETQ. After removal of 4 bases from V and 6 bases from J, the junction contained 12 bases not matched to a gene. The CDR3 is made up of 15 amino acids. The CDR3 sequence: CASSPNADRASEQYF. In nucleotides, the CDR3 is TGCGCCAGCAGCCCGAATGCGGACAGGGCTTCCGAGCAGTACTTC.

The V and J genes are TRBV5-1 and TRBJ1-1, with 9 bases lining up with TRBD1. The CDR3 extends over 14 amino acids. J was trimmed by 4 bases and V by 4 bases; bases with no gene match: 5. CDR1 is SGHRS and CDR2 is YFSETQ in the germline V gene. The DNA for the CDR3 is TGCGCCAGCAGCACCGAGACAGGGGGCACTGAAGCTTTCTTT. Protein: CASSTETGGTEAFF.

V is TRBV18 and J is TRBJ2-7, with D unclear. V lost 2 bases and J lost 3, with 5 bases in between. This CDR3 has 12 residues. CDR1 and CDR2 from the germline V gene are KGHSH and LQKENI. The CDR3 region has the DNA TGTGCCAGCTCACCAGGCCACTACGAGCAGTACTTC. It encodes CASSPGHYEQYF.

In the case of this clone: Sequence at one end of the junction differs from germline and may be a read error. The rearrangement links TRBV2 to TRBJ2-2, with a tentative D call TRBD1 (6 bases). The CDR3 loop spans 15 amino acids. Germline CDR1 SNHLY, CDR2 FYNNEI. The DNA of the CDR3 is TGTGCCAGCAGCGAAGGACAGTTGAACACCGGGGAGCTGTTTTTT. The encoded protein is CASSEGQLNTGELFF. The full variable domain, rest sourced from reference TRBV2 and TRBJ2-2, is EPEVTQTPSHQVTQMGQEVILRCVPISNHLYFYWYRQILGQKVEFLVSFYNNEISEKSEIFDDQFSVERPDGSNFTLKIRSTKLEDSAMYFCASSEGQLNTGELFFGEGSRLTVL.

The chain carries TRBV28 and TRBJ2-7; D might be TRBD1 (6 bases). V was trimmed by 8 bases and J by 3 bases, leaving 8 bases between them. Per germline, CDR1 MDHEN and CDR2 SYDVKM. The CDR3 totals 11 residues. This chain's CDR3 is CASLGGYEQYF. CDR3 DNA: TGTGCCAGCCTAGGGGGCTACGAGCAGTACTTC.

This clone was picked up a small number of times. The chain employs TRBV15 and TRBJ2-3; 11 bases agree with TRBD2. Germline values: CDR1 LNHNV, CDR2 YYDKDF (reference sequence). This CDR3 region has 17 residues. Trimming at V came to 0 bases and at J to 4 bases, leaving 6 bases not matched to a gene. CDR3 in amino acids: CATSRDGLAGGSDTQYF. The CDR3 DNA sequence: TGTGCCACCAGCAGAGATGGTCTAGCGGGGGGCTCAGATACGCAGTATTTT.

This clone was picked up one time. The chain joins TRBV6-1 to TRBJ1-5; weak D call: TRBD1 (6 bases). The CDR3 covers 15 residues. Deletions cut 4 bases from V and 2 bases from J, with 12 bases between. The germline V gene encodes CDR1 MNHNS and CDR2 SASEGT. The CDR3 protein is CASSAQGTRNQPQHF. CDR3 in DNA: TGTGCCAGCAGTGCACAGGGTACGCGCAATCAGCCCCAGCATTTT.

The chain uses TRBV14 and TRBJ1-1; tentatively, D is TRBD1 (6 bases). CDR3 length equals 15 residues. Germline V gene data show CDR1 as SGHDN and CDR2 as FVKESK. Trimming stripped 2 bases from V and 5 bases from J, with 15 bases between. The CDR3 loop reads CASSQLTGMGTEAFF. CDR3 DNA: TGTGCCAGCAGCCAACTAACAGGGATGGGGACTGAAGCTTTCTTT.

This clone came up a few times. The V gene is TRBV19, the J gene TRBJ1-5; D is possibly TRBD1 (5 bases). Germline V CDR1 and CDR2: LNHDA, SQIVND (reference sequence). The CDR3 has 15 amino acids. V lost 7 bases to trimming and J lost 4 bases, with 17 bases between them. The CDR3 spells CASTQQAYLNQPQHF. The CDR3 region has the DNA TGTGCCAGTACCCAACAGGCCTACCTAAATCAGCCCCAGCATTTT.

The V gene is TRBV5-1, the J gene TRBJ2-1; tentatively, D is TRBD2 (6 bases). Germline CDR1 is SGHRS and CDR2 is YFSETQ. The CDR3 has 13 amino acids. V was shortened by 4 bases and J by 8 bases, with 13 bases between the two germline ends. This chain's CDR3 is CASSRGELDEQFF. In DNA form, the CDR3 reads TGCGCCAGCAGCCGCGGGGAGCTTGATGAGCAGTTCTTC.

The chain combines TRBV25-1 with TRBJ2-5; 10 bases map to TRBD1. From germline, CDR1 is MGHDK and CDR2 SYGVNS. The V and J ends lost 6 bases and 3 bases, in that order; junction bases with no gene match: 16. The CDR3 is 18 amino acids. The CDR3 DNA reads TGTGCCAGCAGCCCCCCATGGCGGGACAGGGGAGAAGAAGAGACCCAGTACTTC. The encoded protein is CASSPPWRDRGEEETQYF.

The chain recombines TRBV27 with TRBJ2-7; 8 nucleotides agree with TRBD2. Germline CDR1 reads MNHEY; CDR2 reads SMNVEV (reference sequence). CDR3 length equals 16 residues. Germline trimming cut 5 bases from V and 4 bases from J; bases unmatched to any gene: 13. This chain's CDR3 is CASSLATAGGVYEQYF. DNA for the CDR3: TGTGCCAGCAGTCTAGCTACCGCGGGGGGCGTTTACGAGCAGTACTTC.

The CDR3 nucleotides are TGTGCCAGCAGTGGGGGGACAGGGTATAATTCACCCCTCCACTTT. Protein: CASSGGTGYNSPLHF. The V and J genes are TRBV25-1 and TRBJ1-6, with 9 bases that match TRBD1. J lost 4 bases, V lost 4 bases, and 2 bases had no gene match. The CDR3 runs to 15 residues. CDR1 is MGHDK, CDR2 SYGVNS, per germline. The entire variable domain, with the rest obtained from reference TRBV25-1 and TRBJ1-6, is as follows: EADIYQTPRYLVIGTGKKITLECSQTMGHDKMYWYQQDPGMELHLIHYSYGVNSTEKGDLSSESTVSRIRTEHFPLTLESARPSHTSQYLCASSGGTGYNSPLHFGNGTRLTVT.

This chain joins TRBV4-1 and TRBJ1-1; 8 nucleotides match TRBD1. J lost 5 bases, V lost 3 bases, and 8 bases had no gene match. CDR1 is MGHRA and CDR2 is YSYEKL in the germline V gene. The CDR3 covers 15 residues. This CDR3 is CASSHSGQGTTEAFF. CDR3 coding DNA: TGCGCCAGCAGCCATTCCGGACAGGGAACAACTGAAGCTTTCTTT.

The chain has TRBV15 and TRBJ1-1; 7 nucleotides line up with TRBD1. The CDR3 totals 14 residues. V shed 0 bases, J shed 4 bases, and the junction held 2 bases outside the gene matches. The germline V gene has CDR1 LNHNV and CDR2 YYDKDF (reference sequence). CDR3: CATSRDRGSTEAFF. The CDR3 DNA reads TGTGCCACCAGCAGAGACAGGGGGAGCACTGAAGCTTTCTTT.

V is TRBV7-9 and J is TRBJ2-1; TRBD1 aligns across 7 bases. CDR1 is SEHNR, CDR2 FQNEAQ, per germline (reference sequence). The CDR3 consists of 15 residues. J gave up 4 bases and V 6 bases, and 9 bases lay outside the gene matches. The CDR3 DNA reads as TGTGCCAGCAGTAAATGGGACAGAGCATACAATGAGCAGTTCTTC. Protein sequence: CASSKWDRAYNEQFF.

V usage is TRBV4-1 and J usage is TRBJ2-4; 7 nucleotides match TRBD2. The CDR3 is made up of 14 amino acids. V was pared by 0 bases and J by 4 bases, with 0 bases of the junction left unmatched. Germline V CDR1 and CDR2: MGHRA, YSYEKL. CDR3 in DNA: TGCGCCAGCAGCCAAGAACTAGCGAAAAACATTCAGTACTTC. Translating it yields CASSQELAKNIQYF.

The chain has TRBV5-1 and TRBJ1-1; 9 nucleotides agree with TRBD1. V lost 1 base and J lost 3; bases outside the gene matches: 1. The CDR3 extends over 14 amino acids. Germline V gene sequence: CDR1 SGHRS, CDR2 YFSETQ. The CDR3 reads CASSLWDRDTEAFF. In DNA, the CDR3 is TGCGCCAGCAGCTTGTGGGACAGGGACACTGAAGCTTTCTTT.

In DNA, the CDR3 is TGTGCCAGCAGCCCCGACAGGGGCGAGGGTAATTCACCCCTCCACTTT. It codes for CASSPDRGEGNSPLHF. The chain joins TRBV7-9 to TRBJ1-6; 8 nucleotides line up with TRBD1. V lost 5 bases to trimming and J lost 6 bases; unmatched junction nucleotides: 9. Germline-derived CDR1 and CDR2 are SEHNR and FQNEAQ (reference sequence). The CDR3 is 16 amino acids.

CDR3 DNA: TGTGCCAGCAGTTACACAGGGGGCGAGTATATGGAGCAGTACTTC. Residues: CASSYTGGEYMEQYF. The V and J genes are TRBV6-5 and TRBJ2-7; 9 bases are shared with TRBD1. Germline CDR1 is MNHEY and CDR2 is SVGAGI. V shed 2 bases and J 7 bases; nucleotides not matched to a gene: 9. The CDR3 sequence is 15 residues long.